This TCR beta chain was sequenced for a study of blood T cell repertoires in COVID-19. The overall study: Both acute and convalescent COVID-19 samples were obtained from the United States, Italy and Spain.

This table comes from immunoSEQ multiplex PCR, and its TCRdb copy is limited to in-frame clones, with some not included. The data hold approximately 280,000 clones, with approximately 90% observed a single time. Germline CDR1 and CDR2: MNHEY and SVGAGI. The V end lost 10 bases, the J end lost 3 bases, and 18 bases lay between the germline ends. The CDR3 is made up of 14 amino acids. The specimen was peripheral blood. This receptor was taken from a man aged 40-49 years with acute or convalescent COVID-19. J is TRBJ1-1 and V is TRBV6-5, with D maybe TRBD1 (5 bases). The CDR3 reads CATRLQLGHTEAFF. In DNA, the CDR3 is TGTGCCACCCGTCTTCAGCTGGGGCACACTGAAGCTTTCTTT.